These 4 T cell receptor beta chains were all obtained from the same sample, sequenced in a study of vaccination and CD4 T cells after COVID-19. The Oncomine TCR Beta short-read assay sequenced DNA from cultured CD4+ T cells. One entry per CDR3 protein results from TCRdb running MiXCR on the PCR reads. The profile shows 12,000 to 15,000 distinct CDR3 sequences, approximately 55% of them singletons. Antigens for these TCRs are unknown. Treatment described: roughly ten-day PBMC culture with coronavirus spike peptide pools or control peptides (ViraFEST assay). The source material was CD4+ T cells from blood, cultured in vitro, sampled before SARS-CoV-2 vaccination. All receptors derive from a human donor who had recovered from COVID-19.

The gene calls are TRBV6-1 and TRBJ2-7, with D uncertain. The CDR3 totals 15 residues. The V gene's germline CDR1 is MNHNS and CDR2 SASEGT. V was pared by 6 bases and J by 0 bases, with 15 bases between. For the CDR3, the DNA is TGTGCCAGCAGGAAGGACCCGACGGGCTCCTACGAGCAGTACTTC. It yields the protein CASRKDPTGSYEQYF.

The gene calls are TRBV7-9 and TRBJ1-2, with TRBD1 matching over 8 bases. After removal of 5 bases from V and 3 bases from J, the junction contained 5 bases not matched to a gene. The CDR3 spans 14 residues. Germline CDR1 reads SEHNR; CDR2 reads FQNEAQ (reference sequence). The CDR3, as DNA: TGTGCCAGCAGCCCCCAGGGGGCTGACTATGGCTACACCTTC. This gives the protein CASSPQGADYGYTF.

This clonotype was counted between two and nine times. This chain uses TRBV20-1 with TRBJ2-7; no clear D gene. Germline values: CDR1 DFQATT, CDR2 SNEGSKA (reference sequence). The CDR3 runs to 13 residues. V lost 0 bases to trimming and J lost 7 bases, with 13 bases between them. The chain's CDR3 is CSARERPPQEQYF. The DNA for the CDR3 is TGCAGTGCTAGAGAGCGACCGCCCCAAGAGCAGTACTTC.

This clonotype was counted once. The J gene is TRBJ2-1, the V gene TRBV27; D is ambiguous. Trimming shortened V by 6 bases and J by 9 bases, and 15 bases separated the two germline ends. This CDR3 is built from 13 residues. From germline, CDR1 is MNHEY and CDR2 SMNVEV (reference sequence). CDR3 protein: CASRRTDASEQFF. The CDR3 DNA follows: TGTGCCAGCAGACGAACGGACGCTAGTGAGCAGTTCTTC.